Included here is one TCR beta chain sequence, with context. These data originate in a study of blood T cell repertoires in COVID-19. Per the original data handling: The assay estimated nucleated cells by amplifying reference gene primers. Profiling relied on immunoSEQ multiplex PCR, and the TCRdb table lists in-frame clones only, not all of them. V and J calls and clone size follow that table, whereas D and trimming were derived from the DNA. The sample has 90,000 to 150,000 clones; roughly 80% are singletons. The clonotype originates from a human donor in a cohort sampled during active COVID-19. Sample: peripheral blood.

The CDR3 here is CASSYAGGVQPQHF. CDR3 sequence (DNA): TGTGCCAGCAGTTACGCGGGAGGGGTTCAGCCCCAGCATTTT. The chain joins TRBV6-6 to TRBJ1-5; tentative D call: TRBD1 (5 bases). Germline CDR1 reads MNHNY; CDR2 reads SVGAGI (reference sequence). Trimming removed 2 bases at V and 6 bases at J, with 11 bases between. CDR3 length: 14 amino acids.